The 9 T cell receptor beta chains in this list originate from one sample, sequenced in a study of shared clonotypes between healthy human individuals. Assay: immunoSEQ multiplex PCR; the TCRdb copy retains only in-frame clones and omits some. The table lists more than 1.2 million clones, 98% of them singletons. Input material: naive CD4+ T cells sorted from blood. The subset denotes: CD45RA+ positively selected. The receptors stem from a man aged 25-45 years in good health.

This sequence joins TRBV2 and TRBJ2-7; tentatively, D is TRBD2 (5 bases). This CDR3 contains 15 residues. Germline V gene data show CDR1 as SNHLY and CDR2 as FYNNEI. Trimming shortened V by 2 bases and J by 3 bases, and 14 bases separated the two germline ends. The CDR3 here is CASSELRRRVYEQYF. In nucleotides, the CDR3 is TGTGCCAGCAGTGAACTACGGAGGCGGGTCTACGAGCAGTACTTC.

CDR3 nucleotide sequence: TGTGCCAGCTCACCACGGGGCCTCACAGGAAACACCATATATTTT. It encodes CASSPRGLTGNTIYF. The gene calls are TRBV18 and TRBJ1-3; perhaps TRBD1 as D (5 bases). CDR3 length equals 15 residues. Trimming cost V 1 base and J 4 bases, with 11 bases left between them. Germline assignment: CDR1 KGHSH and CDR2 LQKENI.

Concerning this clone itself: This same CDR3 is encoded by further DNA sequences in the sample. V and J are TRBV9 and TRBJ2-3; no definite D call. Trimming pared 0 bases from V and 6 bases from J, leaving 5 bases between. There are 12 residues in the CDR3. Germline lookup yields CDR1 SGDLS and CDR2 YYNGEE. CDR3 loop: CASSVVSDTQYF. In DNA, the CDR3 is TGTGCCAGCAGCGTAGTTTCGGATACGCAGTATTTT.

This sequence joins TRBV11-3 and TRBJ2-2; 12 nucleotides match TRBD2. This CDR3 has 16 residues. The J segment lost 6 bases and the V segment lost 2 bases, leaving 4 bases of the junction unmatched. CDR1 and CDR2 (germline): SGHNT, YENEEA. This chain's CDR3 is CASSLTLAGGSGELFF. CDR3 nucleotide sequence: TGTGCCAGCAGCTTAACTCTAGCGGGAGGGTCCGGGGAGCTGTTTTTT.

This chain links TRBV5-6 with TRBJ2-7; D remains ambiguous. Trimming removed 1 base from V and 7 bases from J, with 15 bases in between. Germline V gene sequence: CDR1 SGHDT, CDR2 YYEEEE. CDR3 length: 14 amino acids. Here the CDR3 reads CASSLILANWEQYF. Written as DNA, the CDR3 is TGTGCCAGCAGCTTGATCCTCGCCAATTGGGAGCAGTACTTC.

The chain carries TRBV9 and TRBJ2-1; 14 nucleotides line up with TRBD2. Germline assignment: CDR1 SGDLS and CDR2 YYNGEE. V dropped 4 bases and J dropped 3; count of bases not matched to a gene: 6. CDR3 length: 17 amino acids. The CDR3 spells CASSPRLAGGYYNEQFF. CDR3 coding DNA: TGTGCCAGCAGCCCTCGACTAGCGGGAGGGTACTACAATGAGCAGTTCTTC.

The chain is built from TRBV7-6 and TRBJ2-7; no definite D call. CDR1 and CDR2 from the germline V gene are SGHVS and FNYEAQ. The CDR3 extends over 15 amino acids. V lost 4 bases, J lost 0 bases, and 13 bases lay in between. The CDR3 sequence: CASSSWPRNSYEQYF. The CDR3 region has the DNA TGTGCCAGCAGCTCCTGGCCGCGGAACTCCTACGAGCAGTACTTC.

The chain employs TRBV5-5 and TRBJ2-7; 7 bases line up with TRBD1. CDR3 length equals 14 residues. Germline assignment: CDR1 SGHKS and CDR2 YYEKEE (reference sequence). V trimming: 1 base; J trimming: 3 bases; junction bases outside the gene matches: 4. CDR3 sequence (DNA): TGTGCCAGCAGCTTGACAGGGGTGGGCTACGAGCAGTACTTC. Amino acids: CASSLTGVGYEQYF.

The rearrangement uses TRBV7-9 and TRBJ2-3, with 7 nucleotides matching TRBD2. V was pared by 2 bases and J by 0 bases, with 2 bases of the junction left unmatched. Germline loops: CDR1 SEHNR, CDR2 FQNEAQ (reference sequence). There are 15 residues in the CDR3. This CDR3 is CASSLLAASTDTQYF. CDR3 in DNA: TGTGCCAGCAGCTTACTAGCGGCTAGCACAGATACGCAGTATTTT.